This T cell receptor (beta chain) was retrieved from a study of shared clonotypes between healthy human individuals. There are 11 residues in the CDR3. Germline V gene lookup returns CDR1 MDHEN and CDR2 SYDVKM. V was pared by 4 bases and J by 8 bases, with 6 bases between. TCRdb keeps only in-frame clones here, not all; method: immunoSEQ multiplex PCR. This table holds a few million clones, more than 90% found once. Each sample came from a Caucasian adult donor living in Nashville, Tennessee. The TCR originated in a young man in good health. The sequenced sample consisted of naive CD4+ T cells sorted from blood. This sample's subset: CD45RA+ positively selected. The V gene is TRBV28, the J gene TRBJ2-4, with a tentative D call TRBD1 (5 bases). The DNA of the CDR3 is TGTGCCAGCAGTTCCAGGGACATTCAGTACTTC. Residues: CASSSRDIQYF.